This T cell receptor (beta chain) was observed in a study of blood T cell repertoires in COVID-19. About the study: T cells, B-cell-depleted T cells, or PBMCs supplied cDNA or gDNA.

Here immunoSEQ multiplex PCR was the method, and the copy in TCRdb shows in-frame clones only, minus some. The sample records fewer than 350,000 clones, approximately 90% being singletons. People in the exposed group encountered a COVID-19 case within 2 weeks before entering the study. CDR3 length: 16 residues. Germline assignment: CDR1 ENHRY and CDR2 SYGVKD. V dropped 3 bases and J dropped 5; count of bases not matched to a gene: 6. The chain joins TRBV10-3 to TRBJ2-5; 13 bases match TRBD2. The receptor was isolated from a middle-aged man who had been exposed to COVID-19. Material: PBMCs or T cells enriched from blood (not recorded which). CDR3 residues: CAISDQLAGGLETQYF. CDR3 coding DNA: TGTGCCATCAGTGACCAACTAGCGGGAGGGCTGGAGACCCAGTACTTC.